The 27 T cell receptor beta chains below were found in one sample sequenced in a study of cytotoxic CD8 clonotypes in ibrutinib-treated CLL. Assay: immunoSEQ multiplex PCR; the TCRdb copy retains only in-frame clones and omits some. The profile covers about 29,000 clones, with about three quarters appearing a single time and 40% to 60% taken by the ten largest. Material: PBMCs, obtained after 36 months of ibrutinib treatment. These receptor sequences come from a human donor with chronic lymphocytic leukemia.

V and J are TRBV11-2 and TRBJ2-1, with 7 nucleotides matching TRBD2. The ends lost 5 bases at V and 3 bases at J; junction bases unmatched: 4. This CDR3 is built from 14 residues. Germline CDR1 is SGHAT and CDR2 is FQNNGV. CDR3 bases: TGTGCCAGCAGCCCAAGCGGGGTCTACAATGAGCAGTTCTTC. Protein product: CASSPSGVYNEQFF. The complete variable domain, with remaining parts taken from reference TRBV11-2 and TRBJ2-1, reads EAGVAQSPRYKIIEKRQSVAFWCNPISGHATLYWYQQILGQGPKLLIQFQNNGVVDDSQLPKDRFSAERLKGVDSTLKIQPAKLEDSAVYLCASSPSGVYNEQFFGPGTRLTVL.

This clone has only a few counts. The chain links TRBV10-2 to TRBJ1-2; D unresolved. The ends were cut back, 3 bases at V and 4 bases at J, with 9 bases in the middle. The CDR3 has 13 amino acids. CDR1 is WSHSY and CDR2 is SAAADI in the germline V gene. CDR3 DNA: TGCGCCAGCAGTGATTCATTCTCCTATGGCTACACCTTC. It translates to CASSDSFSYGYTF.

The chain uses TRBV7-2 and TRBJ2-7; the D is unclear. Germline V CDR1 and CDR2: SGHTA, FQGNSA. V shed 6 bases and J shed 0 bases, with 6 bases lying between them. The CDR3 has 12 amino acids. CDR3 sequence: CASSLSSYEQYF. The CDR3 nucleotides read TGTGCCAGCAGTCTGAGCTCCTACGAGCAGTACTTC.

V usage is TRBV6-6 and J usage is TRBJ2-2; possibly TRBD1 or TRBD2 for D (5 bases each). V was cut by 0 bases and J by 4 bases, with 9 bases left in between. CDR1 MNHNY and CDR2 SVGAGI come from the germline V gene (reference sequence). The CDR3 is 15 residues long. The chain's CDR3 is CASSYSTGPTGELFF. The CDR3 coding sequence is TGTGCCAGCAGTTACTCGACGGGGCCCACCGGGGAGCTGTTTTTT.

In this sample, this clone turned up a few times. The CDR3 is CASSDTSLGPQHF. The CDR3 nucleotides read TGTGCCAGCAGTGACACCTCTCTAGGGCCCCAGCATTTT. V usage is TRBV2 and J usage is TRBJ1-5, with unresolved D. Germline V gives CDR1 SNHLY, CDR2 FYNNEI. Trimming cost V 3 bases and J 9 bases, with 12 bases left between them. The CDR3 sequence is 13 residues long.

The chain joins TRBV4-1 to TRBJ2-1; D not certain. CDR1 MGHRA and CDR2 YSYEKL come from the germline V gene. This CDR3 spans 13 amino acids. With 0 bases removed from V and 7 bases from J, the gap between germline ends came to 7 bases. The CDR3 bases are TGCGCCAGCAGCCAAGACGGCGAGAATGAGCAGTTCTTC. Protein sequence: CASSQDGENEQFF.

The chain uses TRBV18 and TRBJ2-5; D perhaps matches TRBD1 (5 bases). Trimming left V 5 bases short and J 3 bases short, with 7 bases between. The germline gives CDR1 KGHSH, CDR2 LQKENI. This CDR3 is built from 12 residues. The CDR3 nucleotides read TGTGCCAGCTCAACAGGTGAAGAGACCCAGTACTTC. Its translation is CASSTGEETQYF.

By sample share, this clone is medium-sized. This chain links TRBV29-1 with TRBJ2-7, with a weak D call TRBD2 (6 bases). The CDR3 is 13 amino acids. Germline V gives CDR1 SQVTM, CDR2 ANQGSEA. Trimming shortened V by 4 bases and J by 7 bases, and 17 bases separated the two germline ends. CDR3 nucleotide sequence: TGCAGCGTTGCAGGAGGAGGGGAGAGAGAGCAGTACTTC. Translating it yields CSVAGGGEREQYF.

The gene calls are TRBV4-3 and TRBJ1-1; 11 bases are a match to TRBD1. The V segment lost 4 bases and the J segment 4 bases; nucleotides outside the gene matches: 8. CDR3 length: 16 residues. Germline V CDR1 and CDR2: LGHNA, YSLEER. CDR3 nucleotides: TGCGCCAGCAGCCTGGACAGGGGGCGCGGGGGCACTGAAGCTTTCTTT. The encoded protein is CASSLDRGRGGTEAFF.

This clone was detected only once. The J gene is TRBJ2-3, the V gene TRBV9; D is ambiguous. Germline V CDR1 and CDR2: SGDLS, YYNGEE. The length of the CDR3 is 13 residues. Trimming stripped 0 bases from V and 2 bases from J, with 4 bases between. CDR3 in amino acids: CASSVGSTDTQYF. In DNA form, the CDR3 reads TGTGCCAGCAGCGTAGGATCCACAGATACGCAGTATTTT.

The chain joins TRBV19 to TRBJ1-1, with D unresolved. The CDR3 spans 13 residues. CDR1 and CDR2 (germline): LNHDA, SQIVND (reference sequence). V lost 6 bases and J lost 1, with 9 bases in between. CDR3 amino acids: CASRPVGNTEAFF. DNA for the CDR3: TGTGCCAGTAGACCGGTGGGGAACACTGAAGCTTTCTTT.

This chain connects TRBV5-6 to TRBJ2-2; 7 bases align to TRBD1. The V segment lost 2 bases and the J segment 1 base; nucleotides outside the gene matches: 2. The length of the CDR3 is 15 residues. Germline V gene sequence: CDR1 SGHDT, CDR2 YYEEEE. The CDR3 protein is CASSLGGLNTGELFF. The CDR3, as DNA: TGTGCCAGCAGCTTAGGGGGCCTGAACACCGGGGAGCTGTTTTTT.

This clone occurred a few times. The V gene is TRBV10-1, the J gene TRBJ2-3; 9 bases are a match to TRBD2. V lost 5 bases, J lost 2 bases, and 8 bases stayed unmatched. The CDR3 consists of 16 residues. The germline gives CDR1 WNHNN, CDR2 SYGVQD (reference sequence). The CDR3 spells CASSRTSASFTDTQYF. Written as DNA, the CDR3 is TGCGCCAGCAGTCGGACTAGCGCCTCCTTCACAGATACGCAGTATTTT.

DNA of the CDR3: TGTGCCAGCAGTGTGGGGGGAACTTCCTACAATGAGCAGTTCTTC. Translated: CASSVGGTSYNEQFF. This chain uses TRBV2 with TRBJ2-1; D possibly corresponds to TRBD2 (6 bases). Trimming left V 4 bases short and J 1 base short, with 11 bases between. Germline V CDR1 and CDR2: SNHLY, FYNNEI. This CDR3 region has 15 residues.

Only one count was recorded for this clone. V and J are TRBV4-3 and TRBJ2-3, with D perhaps matching TRBD2 (6 bases). This CDR3 is 15 amino acids long. Germline CDR1 LGHNA, CDR2 YSLEER. Trimming removed 0 bases at V and 5 bases at J, with 12 bases between. This chain's CDR3 is CASSQDSGVGDTQYF. The CDR3 DNA is TGCGCCAGCAGCCAAGACTCGGGAGTTGGAGATACGCAGTATTTT.

J is TRBJ2-7 and V is TRBV6-5; 10 bases map to TRBD2. This CDR3 region has 13 residues. V was clipped by 2 bases and J by 6 bases; unmatched bases: 1. Germline V gene sequence: CDR1 MNHEY, CDR2 SVGAGI. In DNA, the CDR3 is TGTGCCAGCAGTTACGGGACTAGCGCCGAGCAGTACTTC. The encoded protein is CASSYGTSAEQYF.

The chain carries TRBV5-6 and TRBJ1-6; 7 bases match TRBD1. The ends lost 1 base at V and 9 bases at J; junction bases unmatched: 7. Germline CDR1 reads SGHDT; CDR2 reads YYEEEE. The CDR3 loop spans 15 amino acids. This chain's CDR3 is CASSLPGTVFSPLHF. In nucleotides, the CDR3 is TGTGCCAGCAGCTTGCCTGGGACAGTATTTTCACCCCTCCACTTT. The full variable domain, completed using reference TRBV5-6 and TRBJ1-6, is DAGVTQSPTHLIKTRGQQVTLRCSPKSGHDTVSWYQQALGQGPQFIFQYYEEEERQRGNFPDRFSGHQFPNYSSELNVNALLLGDSALYLCASSLPGTVFSPLHFGNGTRLTVT.

V gene TRBV29-1 combines with J gene TRBJ2-1, with D possibly being TRBD2 (6 bases). The CDR3 consists of 13 residues. Germline-derived CDR1 and CDR2 are SQVTM and ANQGSEA. V shed 7 bases and J shed 3 bases, with 13 bases lying between them. The DNA for the CDR3 is TGCAGCGGCCGGGACGGGGGCTACAATGAGCAGTTCTTC. Residues: CSGRDGGYNEQFF.

DNA of the CDR3: TGTGCCAGCAGTTACCGGGGGCAGTCCGGGGAGCTGTTTTTT. As protein: CASSYRGQSGELFF. The chain links TRBV6-5 to TRBJ2-2; D assignment may be TRBD1 or TRBD2 (6 bases each). The V gene lost 2 bases and the J gene lost 6 bases, with 10 bases spanning the gap. The germline V gene has CDR1 MNHEY and CDR2 SVGAGI. CDR3 length: 14 residues.

The chain couples TRBV5-1 to TRBJ2-7; 8 bases fit TRBD1. The ends lost 4 bases at V and 2 bases at J; junction bases unmatched: 5. Germline V gene sequence: CDR1 SGHRS, CDR2 YFSETQ. The CDR3 has 14 residues. DNA for the CDR3: TGCGCCAGCAGCCCAGGGGACAGGCCCTACGAGCAGTACTTC. Encoded protein: CASSPGDRPYEQYF.

The chain couples TRBV5-1 to TRBJ1-1; 8 bases align to TRBD1. J gave up 2 bases and V 4 bases, and 7 bases lay outside the gene matches. Germline V gene lookup returns CDR1 SGHRS and CDR2 YFSETQ. The CDR3 length is 15 residues. The CDR3 spells CASSGKQGDNTEAFF. CDR3 in DNA: TGCGCCAGCAGCGGAAAACAGGGGGATAACACTGAAGCTTTCTTT.

In its sample, this clone was seen a few times. The rearrangement links TRBV11-2 to TRBJ2-3, with 9 bases lining up with TRBD2. The CDR3 has 16 residues. Per germline, CDR1 SGHAT and CDR2 FQNNGV. V trimming: 3 bases; J trimming: 2 bases; junction bases outside the gene matches: 6. The CDR3 DNA reads as TGTGCCAGCAGCTTGCGAGCGGGGGGTGTCACAGATACGCAGTATTTT. This encodes CASSLRAGGVTDTQYF. Full variable domain (missing parts from reference TRBV11-2 and TRBJ2-3): EAGVAQSPRYKIIEKRQSVAFWCNPISGHATLYWYQQILGQGPKLLIQFQNNGVVDDSQLPKDRFSAERLKGVDSTLKIQPAKLEDSAVYLCASSLRAGGVTDTQYFGPGTRLTVL.

This chain connects TRBV30 to TRBJ1-5, with no clear D. The CDR3 spans 13 residues. The V gene lost 3 bases and the J gene lost 7 bases, with 13 bases spanning the gap. Germline CDR1 is GTSNPN and CDR2 is SVGIG (reference sequence). The CDR3, as DNA: TGTGCCTGGAGCGTGGAGGGTACCCAGCCCCAGCATTTT. Translation: CAWSVEGTQPQHF.

The V and J genes are TRBV7-2 and TRBJ2-3; a possible D gene is TRBD2 (5 bases). The CDR3 is 14 residues long. V was cut by 4 bases and J by 4 bases, with 12 bases left in between. Germline-derived CDR1 and CDR2 are SGHTA and FQGNSA. CDR3 bases: TGTGCCAGCAGCTCCCGGAGGCAGGCAGATACGCAGTATTTT. Translating it yields CASSSRRQADTQYF. Full variable domain (outside the CDR3, taken from reference TRBV7-2 and TRBJ2-3): GAGVSQSPSNKVTEKGKDVELRCDPISGHTALYWYRQSLGQGLEFLIYFQGNSAPDKSGLPSDRFSAERTGGSVSTLTIQRTQQEDSAVYLCASSSRRQADTQYFGPGTRLTVL.

The genes are TRBV2 and TRBJ2-5; D might be TRBD1 (6 bases). The ends were cut back, 8 bases at V and 2 bases at J, with 12 bases in the middle. CDR1 and CDR2 (germline): SNHLY, FYNNEI. CDR3 length: 13 residues. The CDR3 region is CASSGVGQETQYF. The CDR3 DNA reads as TGTGCCAGCTCAGGGGTGGGTCAAGAGACCCAGTACTTC.

There are a few counts of this clone. The V and J genes are TRBV27 and TRBJ1-2, with D hard to call. This CDR3 is built from 14 residues. The ends were cut back, 1 base at V and 3 bases at J, with 9 bases in the middle. Germline CDR1 MNHEY, CDR2 SMNVEV (reference sequence). CDR3 nucleotide sequence: TGTGCCAGCAGTTTATTCCCGAAGGACTATGGCTACACCTTC. The encoded protein is CASSLFPKDYGYTF.

V is TRBV2 and J is TRBJ2-5; 7 nucleotides align to TRBD2. CDR1 is SNHLY, CDR2 FYNNEI, per germline. CDR3 length equals 13 residues. The ends lost 11 bases at V and 2 bases at J; junction bases unmatched: 8. CDR3 nucleotide sequence: TGTGCCTCCTGGGGGGAGGGTCAAGAGACCCAGTACTTC. Amino acids: CASWGEGQETQYF.